These 11 T cell receptor beta chains came from one sample sequenced in a study of identical twins. One entry per CDR3 protein, called by TCRdb with MiXCR from the 5' RACE reads. Of around 370,000 distinct CDR3 sequences listed, approximately 8.7% are singletons. What was sequenced was naive T cells sorted from blood. The receptors here all came from a woman aged 45-59 years in good health.

The J gene is TRBJ1-1, the V gene TRBV5-1; D call uncertain. Germline CDR1 is SGHRS and CDR2 is YFSETQ. Between the trimmed V and J ends, which lost 7 bases and 6 bases, there was a span of 19 bases. The CDR3 is 14 amino acids. The CDR3 is CASSPPTAVAEAFF. DNA for the CDR3: TGCGCCAGCTCTCCTCCAACAGCGGTCGCTGAAGCTTTCTTT.

For this clonotype: Just one base apart from a much larger clone, this may be a read error. This rearrangement joins TRBV11-2 to TRBJ2-1; tentative D call: TRBD2 (6 bases). The germline V gene has CDR1 SGHAT and CDR2 FQNNGV. This CDR3 has 10 residues. The CDR3 reads CTRSGDLQFF. CDR3 nucleotide sequence: TGTACGAGATCGGGGGACTTACAGTTCTTC. The entire variable domain, with the rest obtained from reference TRBV11-2 and TRBJ2-1, is as follows: EAGVAQSPRYKIIEKRQSVAFWCNPISGHATLYWYQQILGQGPKLLIQFQNNGVVDDSQLPKDRFSAERLKGVDSTLKIQPAKLEDSAVYLCTRSGDLQFFGPGTRLTVL.

There are many counts of this clonotype. The chain combines TRBV28 with TRBJ2-4, with D tentatively TRBD2 (6 bases). The V and J ends lost 5 bases and 8 bases respectively, with 13 bases between them. The germline gives CDR1 MDHEN, CDR2 SYDVKM. The CDR3 extends over 13 amino acids. The CDR3 loop reads CASSGRSMDIQYF. CDR3 DNA: TGTGCCAGCAGTGGGAGGTCGATGGACATTCAGTACTTC.

Notes on this clonotype: At one boundary the junction diverges from the germline segment, which might be a read error. The V gene is TRBV25-1, the J gene TRBJ2-2; 7 nucleotides agree with TRBD2. Germline CDR1 reads MGHDK; CDR2 reads SYGVNS. There are 15 residues in the CDR3. CDR3 nucleotide sequence: TGTACCAGCAGTGATTCTAGCGGTCCTGGGGGGGAGCTGTTTTTT. Translation: CTSSDSSGPGGELFF.

The V gene is TRBV4-1, the J gene TRBJ2-1; D uncertain. CDR1 MGHRA and CDR2 YSYEKL come from the germline V gene. The V end was cut by 2 bases, the J end by 0 bases, with 11 bases between. The CDR3 consists of 16 residues. The CDR3 region is CASSQTSISSYNEQFF. CDR3 DNA sequence: TGCGCCAGCAGCCAAACCTCAATTAGCTCCTACAATGAGCAGTTCTTC.

The V call is TRBV20-1, the J call TRBJ2-1; a possible D gene is TRBD2 (5 bases). The CDR3 has 13 amino acids. V was pared by 3 bases and J by 8 bases, with 14 bases between. The germline V gene has CDR1 DFQATT and CDR2 SNEGSKA (reference sequence). The CDR3 loop reads CSARTGIADEQFF. In DNA, the CDR3 is TGCAGTGCTAGGACCGGGATTGCCGATGAGCAGTTCTTC.

This clonotype was found a few times. The chain uses TRBV5-5 and TRBJ2-2; D is unclear. This CDR3 has 13 residues. Germline V gene sequence: CDR1 SGHKS, CDR2 YYEKEE (reference sequence). The V end lost 2 bases, the J end lost 3 bases, and 5 bases lay between the germline ends. The CDR3 DNA follows: TGTGCCAGCAGCTTCTGGGACACCGGGGAGCTGTTTTTT. Amino acids: CASSFWDTGELFF.

The chain recombines TRBV11-2 with TRBJ2-3; D may be TRBD2 (7 bases). Germline CDR1 reads SGHAT; CDR2 reads FQNNGV. The CDR3 sequence is 15 residues long. The ends were cut back, 2 bases at V and 4 bases at J, with 13 bases in the middle. The CDR3 spells CASSLRQGRADTQYF. Here the CDR3 DNA reads TGTGCCAGCAGCTTAAGGCAGGGGAGGGCAGATACGCAGTATTTT.

The chain carries TRBV24-1 and TRBJ2-7; D ambiguous. Germline loops: CDR1 KGHDR, CDR2 SFDVKD. This CDR3 has 16 amino acids. V lost 2 bases, J lost 0 bases, and 13 bases lay in between. The CDR3 loop is CATSDSETPSSYEQYV. The DNA for the CDR3 is TGTGCCACCAGTGATTCGGAGACACCATCCTCCTACGAGCAGTACGTC.

This clonotype was observed many times. This chain joins TRBV5-5 and TRBJ1-1; TRBD1 might be the D (5 bases). The CDR3 contains 15 residues. The V end lost 2 bases, the J end lost 7 bases, and 18 bases lay between the germline ends. Germline V gene lookup returns CDR1 SGHKS and CDR2 YYEKEE (reference sequence). The DNA for the CDR3 is TGTGCCAGCAGCTTCGGGACCCTCGGGATGAATGAAGCTTTCTTT. Its protein product is CASSFGTLGMNEAFF.

In its sample, this clonotype was seen many times. V is TRBV27 and J is TRBJ1-5; D gene ambiguous. CDR1 is MNHEY and CDR2 is SMNVEV in the germline V gene (reference sequence). The CDR3 sequence is 12 residues long. V was shortened by 3 bases and J by 4 bases, with 4 bases between the two germline ends. DNA of the CDR3: TGTGCCAGCAGTTTCTATAATCAGCCCCAGCATTTT. Amino acid sequence: CASSFYNQPQHF.